The present T cell receptor (beta chain) was sequenced within a study of blood T cell repertoires in COVID-19. Germline V CDR1 and CDR2: SGHVS, FQNEAQ. Unmatched junction bases numbered 7, after V lost 5 bases and J lost 10 bases. The CDR3 contains 12 residues. Clones were read by immunoSEQ multiplex PCR, and TCRdb kept only the in-frame ones, dropping some. There are tens of thousands of clones in the sample; 81% occur only once, and about 12% lies in the top ten. This sequence joins TRBV7-8 and TRBJ1-1, with 7 bases aligning to TRBD1. This TCR derives from a human donor in a cohort sampled during active COVID-19. Sample: peripheral blood. The CDR3, as DNA: TGTGCCAGCAGCCCCGACAGGGTGGCAGCTTTCTTT. It is translated as CASSPDRVAAFF. Full variable domain (missing parts from reference TRBV7-8 and TRBJ1-1): GAGVSQSPRYKVAKRGQDVALRCDPISGHVSLFWYQQALGQGPEFLTYFQNEAQLDKSGLPSDRFFAERPEGSVSTLKIQRTQQEDSAVYLCASSPDRVAAFFGQGTRLTVV.